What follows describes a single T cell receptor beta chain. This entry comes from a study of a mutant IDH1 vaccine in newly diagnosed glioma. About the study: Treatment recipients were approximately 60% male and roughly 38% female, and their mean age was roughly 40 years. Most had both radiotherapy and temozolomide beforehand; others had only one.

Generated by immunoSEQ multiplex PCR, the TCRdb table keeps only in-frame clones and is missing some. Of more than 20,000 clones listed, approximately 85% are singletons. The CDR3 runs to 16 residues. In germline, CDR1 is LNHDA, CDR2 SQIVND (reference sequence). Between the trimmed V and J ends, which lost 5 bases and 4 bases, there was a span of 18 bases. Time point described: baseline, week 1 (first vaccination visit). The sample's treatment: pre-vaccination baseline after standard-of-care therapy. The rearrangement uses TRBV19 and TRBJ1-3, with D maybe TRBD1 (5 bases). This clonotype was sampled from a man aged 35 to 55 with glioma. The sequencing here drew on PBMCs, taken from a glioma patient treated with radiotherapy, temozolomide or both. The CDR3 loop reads CASSPQGATRGNTIYF. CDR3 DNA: TGTGCCAGTAGTCCGCAGGGCGCCACTCGAGGAAACACCATATATTTT.